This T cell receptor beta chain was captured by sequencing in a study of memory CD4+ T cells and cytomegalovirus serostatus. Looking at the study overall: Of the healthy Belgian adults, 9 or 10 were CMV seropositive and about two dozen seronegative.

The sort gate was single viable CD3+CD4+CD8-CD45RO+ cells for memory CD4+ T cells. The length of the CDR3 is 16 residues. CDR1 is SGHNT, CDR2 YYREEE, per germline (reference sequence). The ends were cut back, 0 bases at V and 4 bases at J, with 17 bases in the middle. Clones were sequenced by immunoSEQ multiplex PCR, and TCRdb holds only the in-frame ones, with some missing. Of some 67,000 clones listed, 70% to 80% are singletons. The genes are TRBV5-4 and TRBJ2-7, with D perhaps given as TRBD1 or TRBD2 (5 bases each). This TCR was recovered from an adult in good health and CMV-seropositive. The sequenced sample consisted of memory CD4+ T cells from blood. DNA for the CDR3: TGTGCCAGCAGCTTGGGTGGGGACCTCTCAGTTTACGAGCAGTACTTC. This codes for CASSLGGDLSVYEQYF.